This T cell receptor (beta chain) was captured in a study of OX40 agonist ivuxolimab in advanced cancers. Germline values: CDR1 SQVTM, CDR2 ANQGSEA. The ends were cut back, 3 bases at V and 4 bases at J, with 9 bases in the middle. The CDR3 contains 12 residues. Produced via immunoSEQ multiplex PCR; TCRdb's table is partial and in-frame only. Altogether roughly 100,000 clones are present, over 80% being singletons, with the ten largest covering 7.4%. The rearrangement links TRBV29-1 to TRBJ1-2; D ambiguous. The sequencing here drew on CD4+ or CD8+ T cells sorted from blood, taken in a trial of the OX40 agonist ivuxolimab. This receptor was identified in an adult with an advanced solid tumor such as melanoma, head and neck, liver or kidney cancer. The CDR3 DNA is TGCAGCGTTGACTTAGAGGGCTATGGCTACACCTTC. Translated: CSVDLEGYGYTF.